These 19 T cell receptor beta chains came from one sample sequenced in a study of T cells in Graves' hyperthyroidism and ophthalmopathy. Authors of the study amplified TCR beta CDR3 regions from RNA transcripts. RT-PCR in the first round (using the HTBI primer set) targeted the TCR CDR3. TCRdb analysed the multiplex PCR reads with MiXCR anew, one entry per CDR3 protein. The sample has approximately 710,000 distinct CDR3 sequences, roughly a sixth seen once. The sample comprised blood. The receptors were gathered from a man aged 50 to 59 with Graves' hyperthyroidism.

On this clonotype: Being one base from a much bigger clone, this may be a read error. This chain links TRBV28 with TRBJ2-7; perhaps TRBD1 as D (6 bases). Germline CDR1 and CDR2: MDHEN and SYDVKM. This CDR3 comprises 14 residues. With 6 bases removed from V and 1 base from J, the gap between germline ends came to 13 bases. CDR3 sequence: CASRPTGFSYEQYF. In DNA form, the CDR3 reads TGTGCCAGCAGGCCCACAGGGTTTTCCTACGAGCAGTACTTC. Using reference TRBV28 and TRBJ2-7 for the parts outside the CDR3, the full variable domain is DVKVTQSSRYLVKRTGEKVFLECVQDMDHENMFWYRQDPGLGLRLIYFSYDVKMKEKGDIPEGYSVSREKKERFSLILESASTNQTSMYLCASRPTGFSYEQYFGPGTRLTVT.

This clonotype was seen more than once but under ten times. The genes are TRBV2 and TRBJ2-6; the D is unclear. V shed 11 bases and J shed 0 bases, with 11 bases lying between them. The CDR3 spans 14 residues. The germline V gene encodes CDR1 SNHLY and CDR2 FYNNEI. The CDR3 nucleotides are TGTGCCCGCTCGGACGGCTCTGGGGCCAACGTCCTGACTTTC. Residues: CARSDGSGANVLTF.

This clonotype occurred many times. The gene calls are TRBV9 and TRBJ1-4; 8 positions match TRBD1. The CDR3 is 15 amino acids. V shed 3 bases and J 7 bases; nucleotides not matched to a gene: 8. CDR1 and CDR2 (germline): SGDLS, YYNGEE. The CDR3 reads CASSAQQGGGEKLFF. CDR3 sequence (DNA): TGTGCCAGCAGCGCTCAACAGGGGGGGGGTGAAAAACTGTTTTTT.

V gene TRBV3-1 combines with J gene TRBJ2-7, with D possibly matching TRBD1 (7 bases). Germline V lookup: CDR1 LGHDT, CDR2 YNNKEL (reference sequence). The V and J ends lost 0 bases and 5 bases respectively, with 14 bases between them. The CDR3 covers 15 residues. CDR3 nucleotide sequence: TGTGCCAGCAGCCAAGATTTGGAGGGGGCCAACGAGCAGTACTTC. This codes for CASSQDLEGANEQYF.

Notes on this clonotype: A much larger clone is a single base away; this may be a read error. The genes are TRBV5-6 and TRBJ1-2, with D perhaps TRBD1 (5 bases). Trimming cost V 7 bases and J 6 bases, with 13 bases left between them. The CDR3 has 12 residues. Germline-derived CDR1 and CDR2 are SGHDT and YYEEEE. CDR3 nucleotides: TGTGCCAGCTGGGGGGGGGACGATGGCTACACCTTC. Translated: CASWGGDDGYTF.

V usage is TRBV7-2 and J usage is TRBJ2-7, with D tentatively TRBD2 (5 bases). V lost 0 bases to trimming and J lost 3 bases, with 15 bases between them. The CDR3 consists of 16 residues. From germline, CDR1 is SGHTA and CDR2 FQGNSA. The DNA of the CDR3 is TGTGCCAGCAGCTTAGCGGCAGGACTGGGCCTCTACGAGCAGTACTTC. Protein product: CASSLAAGLGLYEQYF.

A few counts support this clonotype. The genes are TRBV5-1 and TRBJ2-1; 8 bases fit TRBD2. Per the germline V gene, CDR1 is SGHRS and CDR2 is YFSETQ. The CDR3 sequence is 21 residues long. V was clipped by 7 bases and J by 4 bases; unmatched bases: 28. DNA for the CDR3: TGCGCCAGCGGCTCCTCCGGGGGGGGGCGCGTCTCTAGCGGTTTATACAATGAGCAGTTCTTC. This codes for CASGSSGGGRVSSGLYNEQFF.

The chain combines TRBV6-6 with TRBJ2-3; D is perhaps TRBD2 (6 bases). This CDR3 comprises 14 residues. The germline V gene has CDR1 MNHNY and CDR2 SVGAGI (reference sequence). The V end lost 2 bases, the J end lost 1 base, and 7 bases lay between the germline ends. CDR3 protein: CASSYRGGTDTQYF. CDR3 sequence (DNA): TGTGCCAGCAGTTACCGCGGGGGCACAGATACGCAGTATTTT.

In its sample, this clonotype was seen many times. This chain uses TRBV12-3 or TRBV12-4 with TRBJ2-5; D unclear. V was cut by 7 bases and J by 4 bases, with 13 bases left in between. This CDR3 is 13 amino acids long. CDR3 nucleotide sequence: TGTGCCAGCATCAAAGCAGGCGGAGAGACCCAGTACTTC. Protein: CASIKAGGETQYF.

To note about this clonotype: A read error may explain this, as a much larger clone is one base away. The CDR3 bases are TGTGCTCGCAGTCCGGGGGGAGTCCCCGGAGATACGCGGTATTTT. This translates into CARSPGGVPGDTRYF. This chain uses TRBV30 with TRBJ2-3, with 7 bases aligning to TRBD2. The CDR3 loop spans 15 amino acids. CDR1 GTSNPN and CDR2 SVGIG come from the germline V gene (reference sequence). Based on the CDR3 plus reference TRBV30 and TRBJ2-3, the full variable domain is SQTIHQWPATLVQPVGSPLSLECTVEGTSNPNLYWYRQAAGRGLQLLFYSVGIGQISSEVPQNLSASRPQDRQFILSSKKLLLSDSGFYLCARSPGGVPGDTRYFGPGTRLTVL.

This clonotype was detected many times. The chain has TRBV11-2 and TRBJ2-1; D is possibly TRBD2 (7 bases). CDR1 SGHAT and CDR2 FQNNGV come from the germline V gene. The CDR3 consists of 18 residues. With 7 bases removed from V and 0 bases from J, the gap between germline ends came to 22 bases. The CDR3: CASTWGGRGPSSYNEQFF. The CDR3 DNA is TGTGCCAGCACCTGGGGGGGCAGGGGACCTTCCTCCTACAATGAGCAGTTCTTC.

In its sample, this clonotype was seen many times. The chain joins TRBV9 to TRBJ1-1; weak D call: TRBD1 (5 bases). The germline gives CDR1 SGDLS, CDR2 YYNGEE. V lost 4 bases, J lost 11 bases, and 21 bases lay in between. The CDR3 has 14 amino acids. CDR3 in DNA: TGTGCCAGCAGCCCATCATCCGGGACTAATGCTGCTTTCTTT. Its translation is CASSPSSGTNAAFF.

The V and J genes are TRBV28 and TRBJ2-5, with a tentative D call TRBD1 (5 bases). Trimming left V 2 bases short and J 2 bases short, with 18 bases between. CDR1 is MDHEN and CDR2 is SYDVKM in the germline V gene. The CDR3 runs 17 residues. CDR3 sequence reads: CASSLLPRQTPQETQYF. The CDR3 DNA reads TGTGCCAGCAGTTTACTCCCTCGACAGACCCCACAAGAGACCCAGTACTTC.

This clonotype was seen only a few times. The rearrangement joins TRBV19 to TRBJ2-6; 10 bases match TRBD1. Germline V gives CDR1 LNHDA, CDR2 SQIVND (reference sequence). This CDR3 region has 17 residues. Trimming took 10 bases from V and 1 from J; bases not matched to a gene: 10. CDR3 amino acids: CAISGTGEFSGANVLTF. The CDR3 DNA sequence: TGTGCCATTTCCGGGACAGGGGAGTTTTCTGGGGCCAACGTCCTGACTTTC.

The V and J genes are TRBV6-1 and TRBJ1-2; D gene unclear. Germline assignment: CDR1 MNHNS and CDR2 SASEGT. The CDR3 is made up of 14 amino acids. V lost 6 bases and J lost 0, with 11 bases in between. CDR3 in DNA: TGTGCCAGCAGGACTGCAGGAGCTAACTATGGCTACACCTTC. This sequence encodes CASRTAGANYGYTF.

The J gene is TRBJ2-7, the V gene TRBV7-9; 7 bases are shared with TRBD1. V dropped 5 bases and J dropped 5; count of bases not matched to a gene: 9. CDR3 size: 14 residues. CDR1 is SEHNR and CDR2 is FQNEAQ in the germline V gene (reference sequence). CDR3 bases: TGTGCCAGCAGCATAAGACAGGGAATCAACGAGCAGTACTTC. Encoded protein: CASSIRQGINEQYF. The full variable domain, in which reference TRBV7-9 and TRBJ2-7 provide the parts outside the CDR3, is DTGVSQNPRHKITKRGQNVTFRCDPISEHNRLYWYRQTLGQGPEFLTYFQNEAQLEKSRLLSDRFSAERPKGSFSTLEIQRTEQGDSAMYLCASSIRQGINEQYFGPGTRLTVT.

The chain carries TRBV29-1 and TRBJ2-7; 7 nucleotides line up with TRBD1. The V segment lost 8 bases and the J segment 2 bases; nucleotides outside the gene matches: 6. CDR1 and CDR2 from the germline V gene are SQVTM and ANQGSEA. The CDR3 spans 12 residues. CDR3 amino acids: CSTWDSTYEQYF. CDR3 nucleotide sequence: TGCAGCACCTGGGACAGCACCTACGAGCAGTACTTC.

This chain uses TRBV4-1 with TRBJ2-7, with 9 nucleotides matching TRBD1. The CDR3 consists of 15 residues. Per germline, CDR1 MGHRA and CDR2 YSYEKL. V shed 4 bases, J shed 0 bases, and the junction held 4 bases outside the gene matches. CDR3: CASSRGQGPSYEQYF. In DNA, the CDR3 is TGCGCCAGCAGCCGGGGACAGGGTCCCTCCTACGAGCAGTACTTC.

The chain has TRBV20-1 and TRBJ2-1; D ambiguous. This CDR3 spans 13 amino acids. From germline, CDR1 is DFQATT and CDR2 SNEGSKA (reference sequence). V was cut by 2 bases and J by 0 bases, with 5 bases left in between. CDR3 DNA: TGCAGTGCTAGATTCCTCTCCTACAATGAGCAGTTCTTC. It codes for CSARFLSYNEQFF.